This T cell receptor beta chain originates from a study of T cell repertoires in cytomegalovirus infection. Study as a whole: It was recently identified HLA-C-restricted and well-studied HLA-B-restricted CMV epitopes that the study used. CMV infection and matching HLA type were both indicated by public TCR beta signatures.

CDR1 is MNHNS, CDR2 SASEGT, per germline. V lost 8 bases and J 3 bases, leaving 10 bases between the germline ends. This CDR3 spans 13 amino acids. Study-level points and caveats: The ex vivo response was dominated by HLA-C-restricted CMV-specific TCR beta clonotypes. Cumulative frequency of public TCR beta families picked out carriers of CMV plus the relevant HLA.

Via MiXCR, TCRdb re-called the reads, giving one row per CDR3 protein. The top ten hold 11% to 15% of the sample, which has approximately 1,000,000 distinct CDR3 sequences, roughly 31% seen once. This clonotype was picked up many times. Antigen specificity is unknown. The V call is TRBV6-1, the J call TRBJ2-2; TRBD1 might be the D (5 bases). Sequences were derived from cultured CD8+ T cells from PBMCs, sampled from culture after CMV antigen stimulation. This receptor was obtained from a human donor in good health (CMV status not recorded). Some clones in this sample may be carry-over from other donors' samples. In DNA form, the CDR3 reads TGTGCCAGCGGAGACAGCGACACCGGGGAGCTGTTTTTT. Translated: CASGDSDTGELFF.